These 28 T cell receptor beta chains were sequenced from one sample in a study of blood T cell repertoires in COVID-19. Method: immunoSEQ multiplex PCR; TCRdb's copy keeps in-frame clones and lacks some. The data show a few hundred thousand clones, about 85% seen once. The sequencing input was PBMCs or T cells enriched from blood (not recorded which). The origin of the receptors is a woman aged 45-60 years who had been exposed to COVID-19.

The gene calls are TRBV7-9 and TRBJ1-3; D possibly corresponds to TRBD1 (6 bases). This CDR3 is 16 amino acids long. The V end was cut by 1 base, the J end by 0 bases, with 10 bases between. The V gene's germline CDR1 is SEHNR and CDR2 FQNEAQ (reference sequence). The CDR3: CASSLVSGVSGNTIYF. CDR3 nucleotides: TGTGCCAGCAGCTTAGTCTCAGGGGTCTCTGGAAACACCATATATTTT. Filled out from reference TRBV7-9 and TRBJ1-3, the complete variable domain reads DTGVSQNPRHKITKRGQNVTFRCDPISEHNRLYWYRQTLGQGPEFLTYFQNEAQLEKSRLLSDRFSAERPKGSFSTLEIQRTEQGDSAMYLCASSLVSGVSGNTIYFGEGSWLTVV.

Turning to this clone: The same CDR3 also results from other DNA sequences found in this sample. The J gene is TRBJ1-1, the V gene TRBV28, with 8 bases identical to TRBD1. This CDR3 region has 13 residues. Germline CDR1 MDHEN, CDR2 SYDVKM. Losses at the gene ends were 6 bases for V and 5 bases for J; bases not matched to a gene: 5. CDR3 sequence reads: CASRTGGVTEAFF. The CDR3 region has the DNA TGTGCCAGCAGAACAGGGGGAGTGACTGAAGCTTTCTTT.

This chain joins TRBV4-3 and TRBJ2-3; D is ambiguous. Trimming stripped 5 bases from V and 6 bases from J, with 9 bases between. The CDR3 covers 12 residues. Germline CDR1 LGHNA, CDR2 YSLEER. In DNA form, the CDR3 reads TGCGCCAGCAGCTGGTCGGAGGATACGCAGTATTTT. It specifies CASSWSEDTQYF.

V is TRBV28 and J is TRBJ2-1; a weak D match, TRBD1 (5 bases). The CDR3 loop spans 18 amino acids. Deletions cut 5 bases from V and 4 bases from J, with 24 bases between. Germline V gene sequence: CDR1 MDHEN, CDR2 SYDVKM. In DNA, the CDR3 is TGTGCCAGCAGTCCCTCCCCTCCTGCCAGGGTGGGATACAATGAGCAGTTCTTC. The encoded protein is CASSPSPPARVGYNEQFF.

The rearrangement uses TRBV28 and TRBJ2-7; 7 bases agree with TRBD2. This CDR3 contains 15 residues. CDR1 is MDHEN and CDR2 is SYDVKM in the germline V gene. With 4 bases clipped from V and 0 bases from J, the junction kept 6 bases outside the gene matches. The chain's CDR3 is CASSSSGVSSYEQYF. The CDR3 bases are TGTGCCAGCAGTTCTAGCGGAGTGAGCTCCTACGAGCAGTACTTC.

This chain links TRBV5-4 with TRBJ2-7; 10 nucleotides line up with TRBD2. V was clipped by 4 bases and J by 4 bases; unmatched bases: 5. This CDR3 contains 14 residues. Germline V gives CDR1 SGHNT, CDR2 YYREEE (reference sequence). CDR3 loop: CASSSGGAEYEQYF. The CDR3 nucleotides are TGTGCCAGCAGCAGCGGGGGGGCCGAATACGAGCAGTACTTC.

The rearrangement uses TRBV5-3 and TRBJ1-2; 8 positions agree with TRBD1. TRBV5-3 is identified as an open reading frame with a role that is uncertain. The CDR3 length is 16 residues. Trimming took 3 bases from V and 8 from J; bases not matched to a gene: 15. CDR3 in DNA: TGTGCCAGAAGCTCGTCACCGGGACAGGCATCGGGAGGCTACACCTTC. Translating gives CARSSSPGQASGGYTF.

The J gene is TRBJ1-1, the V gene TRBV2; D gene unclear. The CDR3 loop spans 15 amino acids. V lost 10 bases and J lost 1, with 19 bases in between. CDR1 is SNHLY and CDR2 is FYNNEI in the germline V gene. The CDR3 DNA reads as TGTGCCACCGGAGAGCGCTCGGGAGGGAACACTGAAGCTTTCTTT. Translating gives CATGERSGGNTEAFF.

The CDR3 sequence is CASSGGIGTEAFF. DNA of the CDR3: TGTGCCAGTAGCGGGGGGATTGGCACTGAAGCTTTCTTT. The gene calls are TRBV19 and TRBJ1-1; tentative D call: TRBD1 (5 bases). V dropped 6 bases and J dropped 4 bases, with 12 bases sitting between them. The CDR3 runs 13 residues. CDR1 LNHDA and CDR2 SQIVND come from the germline V gene (reference sequence).

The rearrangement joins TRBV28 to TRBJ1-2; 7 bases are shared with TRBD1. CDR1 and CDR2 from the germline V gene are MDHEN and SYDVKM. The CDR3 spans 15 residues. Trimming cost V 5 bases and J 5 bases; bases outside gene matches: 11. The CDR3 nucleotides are TGTGCCAGCAGTACGGAGACAGGGAACCGGTATGGCTACACCTTC. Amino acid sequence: CASSTETGNRYGYTF.

CDR3 in amino acids: CASSLWLADYNEQFF. The CDR3 DNA follows: TGTGCCAGCAGCTTATGGCTAGCGGACTACAATGAGCAGTTCTTC. The genes are TRBV7-9 and TRBJ2-1; 7 bases agree with TRBD2. With 2 bases clipped from V and 3 bases from J, the junction kept 4 bases outside the gene matches. Per germline, CDR1 SEHNR and CDR2 FQNEAQ (reference sequence). The CDR3 is made up of 15 amino acids. The variable domain in full, with the rest retrieved from reference TRBV7-9 and TRBJ2-1, is DTGVSQNPRHKITKRGQNVTFRCDPISEHNRLYWYRQTLGQGPEFLTYFQNEAQLEKSRLLSDRFSAERPKGSFSTLEIQRTEQGDSAMYLCASSLWLADYNEQFFGPGTRLTVL.

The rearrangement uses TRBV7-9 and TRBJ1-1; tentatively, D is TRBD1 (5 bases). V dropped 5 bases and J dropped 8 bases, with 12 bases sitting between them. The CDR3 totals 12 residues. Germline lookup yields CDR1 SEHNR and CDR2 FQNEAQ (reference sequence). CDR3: CASSVEAGEAFF. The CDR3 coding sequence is TGTGCCAGCAGCGTAGAGGCAGGGGAAGCTTTCTTT.

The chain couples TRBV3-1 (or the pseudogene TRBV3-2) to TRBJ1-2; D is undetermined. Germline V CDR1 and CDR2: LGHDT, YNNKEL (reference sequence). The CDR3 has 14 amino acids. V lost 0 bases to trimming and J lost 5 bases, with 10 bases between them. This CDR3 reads CASSQDQVVYGYTF. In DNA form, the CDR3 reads TGTGCCAGCAGCCAAGATCAGGTAGTTTATGGCTACACCTTC.

The CDR3, as DNA: TGCGCCAGCAGTGGAATCAGGACTACAGATACGCAGTATTTT. This codes for CASSGIRTTDTQYF. The chain joins TRBV10-1 to TRBJ2-3; tentatively, D is TRBD2 (5 bases). There are 14 residues in the CDR3. V was pared by 4 bases and J by 3 bases, with 11 bases between. Germline values: CDR1 WNHNN, CDR2 SYGVQD (reference sequence).

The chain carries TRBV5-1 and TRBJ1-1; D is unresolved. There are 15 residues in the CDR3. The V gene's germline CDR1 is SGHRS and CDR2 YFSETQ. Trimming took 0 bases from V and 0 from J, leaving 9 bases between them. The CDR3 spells CASSLEQSMNTEAFF. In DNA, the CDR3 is TGCGCCAGCAGCTTGGAACAGTCCATGAACACTGAAGCTTTCTTT.

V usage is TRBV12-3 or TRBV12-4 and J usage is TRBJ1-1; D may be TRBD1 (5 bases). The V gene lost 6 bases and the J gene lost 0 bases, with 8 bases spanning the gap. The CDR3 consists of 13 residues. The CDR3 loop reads CASSQGLNTEAFF. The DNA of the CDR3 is TGTGCCAGCAGCCAGGGTTTGAACACTGAAGCTTTCTTT.

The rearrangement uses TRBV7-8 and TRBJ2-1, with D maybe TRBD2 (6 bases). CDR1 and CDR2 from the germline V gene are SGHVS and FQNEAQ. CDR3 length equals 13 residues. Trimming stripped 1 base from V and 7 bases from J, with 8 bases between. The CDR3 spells CASSLERGNEQFF. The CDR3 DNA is TGTGCCAGCAGCTTAGAACGGGGGAATGAGCAGTTCTTC.

Written as DNA, the CDR3 is TGTGCCAGCAGCCTACAGGGGGTAAAGGAAGCTTTCTTT. Protein: CASSLQGVKEAFF. The chain links TRBV27 to TRBJ1-1, with 8 bases identical to TRBD1. J gave up 8 bases and V 6 bases, and 8 bases lay outside the gene matches. The CDR3 consists of 13 residues. Germline V gene lookup returns CDR1 MNHEY and CDR2 SMNVEV (reference sequence).

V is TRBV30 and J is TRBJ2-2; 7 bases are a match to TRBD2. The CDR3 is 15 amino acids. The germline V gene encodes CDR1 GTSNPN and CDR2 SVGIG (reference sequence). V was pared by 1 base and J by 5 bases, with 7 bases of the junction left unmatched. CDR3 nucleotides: TGTGCCTGGAGTGCCCTCCGGGGGGTAACCGGGGAGCTGTTTTTT. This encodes CAWSALRGVTGELFF. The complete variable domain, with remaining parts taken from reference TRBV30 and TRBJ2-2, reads SQTIHQWPATLVQPVGSPLSLECTVEGTSNPNLYWYRQAAGRGLQLLFYSVGIGQISSEVPQNLSASRPQDRQFILSSKKLLLSDSGFYLCAWSALRGVTGELFFGEGSRLTVL.

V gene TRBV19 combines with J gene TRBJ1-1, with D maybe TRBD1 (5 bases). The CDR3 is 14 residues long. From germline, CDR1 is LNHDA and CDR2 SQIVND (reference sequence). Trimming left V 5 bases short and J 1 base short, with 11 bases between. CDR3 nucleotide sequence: TGTGCCAGTAGTCCGGGACTACGGAACACTGAAGCTTTCTTT. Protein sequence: CASSPGLRNTEAFF.

CDR3 sequence (DNA): TGTGCCAGCAGTTTAAGTTCGGGGACTGAAGCTTTCTTT. Its protein product is CASSLSSGTEAFF. The chain combines TRBV12-3 or TRBV12-4 with TRBJ1-1; D is unresolved. The CDR3 runs to 13 residues. The V gene lost 2 bases and the J gene lost 5 bases, with 9 bases spanning the gap.

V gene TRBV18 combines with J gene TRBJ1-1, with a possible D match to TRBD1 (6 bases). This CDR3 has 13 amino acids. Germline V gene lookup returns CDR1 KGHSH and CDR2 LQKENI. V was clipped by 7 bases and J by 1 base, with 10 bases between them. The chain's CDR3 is CASLRTENTEAFF. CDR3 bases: TGTGCCAGCTTAAGGACAGAGAACACTGAAGCTTTCTTT.

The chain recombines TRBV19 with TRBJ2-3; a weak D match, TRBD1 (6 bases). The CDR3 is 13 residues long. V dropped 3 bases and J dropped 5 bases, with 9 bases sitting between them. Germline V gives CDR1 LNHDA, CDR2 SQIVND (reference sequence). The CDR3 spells CASSMGARDTQYF. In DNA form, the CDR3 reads TGTGCCAGTAGTATGGGGGCCAGAGATACGCAGTATTTT.

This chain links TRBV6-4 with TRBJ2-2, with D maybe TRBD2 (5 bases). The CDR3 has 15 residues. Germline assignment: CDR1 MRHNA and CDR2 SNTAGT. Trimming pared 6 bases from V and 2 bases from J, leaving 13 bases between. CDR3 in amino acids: CASSPRRGNTGELFF. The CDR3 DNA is TGTGCCAGCAGCCCGAGACGGGGAAACACCGGGGAGCTGTTTTTT.

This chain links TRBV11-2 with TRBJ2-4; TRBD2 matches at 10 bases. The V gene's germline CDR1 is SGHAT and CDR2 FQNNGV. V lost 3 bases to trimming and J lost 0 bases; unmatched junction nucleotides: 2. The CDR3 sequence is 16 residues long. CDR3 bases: TGTGCCAGCAGCTTTCTAGCGGGGGTAGCCAAAAACATTCAGTACTTC. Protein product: CASSFLAGVAKNIQYF.

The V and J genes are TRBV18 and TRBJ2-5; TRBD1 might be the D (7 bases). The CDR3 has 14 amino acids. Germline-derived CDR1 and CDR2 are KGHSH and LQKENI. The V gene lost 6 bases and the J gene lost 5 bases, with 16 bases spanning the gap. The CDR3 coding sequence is TGTGCCAGCTCCCAACGACAGGGACTGGAGACCCAGTACTTC. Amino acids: CASSQRQGLETQYF.

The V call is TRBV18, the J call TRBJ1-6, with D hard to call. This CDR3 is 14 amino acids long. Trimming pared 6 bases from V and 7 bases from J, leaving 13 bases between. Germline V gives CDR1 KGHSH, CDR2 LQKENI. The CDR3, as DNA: TGTGCCAGCTCCCAGGAGGTTCGGAATTCACCCCTCCACTTT. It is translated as CASSQEVRNSPLHF. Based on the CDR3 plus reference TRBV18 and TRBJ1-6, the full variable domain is NAGVMQNPRHLVRRRGQEARLRCSPMKGHSHVYWYRQLPEEGLKFMVYLQKENIIDESGMPKERFSAEFPKEGPSILRIQQVVRGDSAAYFCASSQEVRNSPLHFGNGTRLTVT.

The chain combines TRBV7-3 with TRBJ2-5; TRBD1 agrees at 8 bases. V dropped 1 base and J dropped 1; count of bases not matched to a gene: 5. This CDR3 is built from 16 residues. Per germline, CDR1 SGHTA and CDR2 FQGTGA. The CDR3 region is CASSLRGDRRQETQYF. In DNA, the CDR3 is TGTGCCAGCAGCTTAAGAGGGGACAGGCGCCAAGAGACCCAGTACTTC.